This T cell receptor (beta chain) was observed in a study of early T cells in non-severe SARS-CoV-2 infection. In the library, individual cDNA molecules carried attached unique molecular identifiers. Each CDR3 protein is one row after TCRdb ran MiXCR on the 5' RACE reads. The sample lists 45,000 to 60,000 distinct CDR3 sequences; about 9.4% were seen once. General study findings and limits: There was a bias toward anti-spike CD8 responses in VDJdb matching, which missed private and CD4 specificities.

Trimming pared 5 bases from V and 1 base from J, leaving 11 bases between. CDR3 size: 15 residues. Germline lookup yields CDR1 SGHAT and CDR2 FQNNGV. A note on this clonotype: Its matching antigen is unknown.

This receptor was taken from an adult who was a healthcare worker with PCR-confirmed SARS-CoV-2 infection or an uninfected control (not recorded which). The chain uses TRBV11-2 and TRBJ2-2, with D possibly matching TRBD2 (6 bases). Sequenced input: whole blood. In nucleotides, the CDR3 is TGTGCCAGCAGCCCAGGGACTTGGAACACCGGGGAGCTGTTTTTT. The encoded protein is CASSPGTWNTGELFF.